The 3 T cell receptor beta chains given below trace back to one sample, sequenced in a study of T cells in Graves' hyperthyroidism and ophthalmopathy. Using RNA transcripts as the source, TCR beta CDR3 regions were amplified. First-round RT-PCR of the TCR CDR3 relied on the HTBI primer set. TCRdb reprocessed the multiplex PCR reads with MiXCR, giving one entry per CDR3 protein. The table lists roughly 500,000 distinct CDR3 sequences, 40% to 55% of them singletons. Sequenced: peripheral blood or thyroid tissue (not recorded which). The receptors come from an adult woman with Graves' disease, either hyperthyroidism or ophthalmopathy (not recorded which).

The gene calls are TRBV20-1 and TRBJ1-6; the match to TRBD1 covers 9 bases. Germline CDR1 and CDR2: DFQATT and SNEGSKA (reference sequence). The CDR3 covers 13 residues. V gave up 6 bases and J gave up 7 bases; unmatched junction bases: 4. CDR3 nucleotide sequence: TGCAGTGCAAGGACAGGGGACAATTCACCCCTCCACTTT. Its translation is CSARTGDNSPLHF.

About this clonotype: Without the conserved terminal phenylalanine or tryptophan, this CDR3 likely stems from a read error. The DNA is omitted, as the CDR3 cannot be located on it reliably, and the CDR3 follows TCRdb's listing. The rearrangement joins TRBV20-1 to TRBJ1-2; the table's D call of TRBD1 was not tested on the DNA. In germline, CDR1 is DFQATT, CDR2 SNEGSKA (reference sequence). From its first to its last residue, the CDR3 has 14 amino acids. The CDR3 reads CSAHTRVTDYGYTV.

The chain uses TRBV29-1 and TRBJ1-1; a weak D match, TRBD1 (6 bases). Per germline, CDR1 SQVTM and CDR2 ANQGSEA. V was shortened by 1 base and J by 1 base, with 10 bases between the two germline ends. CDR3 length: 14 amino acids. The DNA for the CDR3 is TGCAGCGTTGAAGGGGGGGGCGAGAACACTGAAGCTTTCTTT. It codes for CSVEGGGENTEAFF. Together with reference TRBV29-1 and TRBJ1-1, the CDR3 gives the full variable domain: SAVISQKPSRDICQRGTSLTIQCQVDSQVTMMFWYRQQPGQSLTLIATANQGSEATYESGFVIDKFPISRPNLTFSTLTVSNMSPEDSSIYLCSVEGGGENTEAFFGQGTRLTVV.